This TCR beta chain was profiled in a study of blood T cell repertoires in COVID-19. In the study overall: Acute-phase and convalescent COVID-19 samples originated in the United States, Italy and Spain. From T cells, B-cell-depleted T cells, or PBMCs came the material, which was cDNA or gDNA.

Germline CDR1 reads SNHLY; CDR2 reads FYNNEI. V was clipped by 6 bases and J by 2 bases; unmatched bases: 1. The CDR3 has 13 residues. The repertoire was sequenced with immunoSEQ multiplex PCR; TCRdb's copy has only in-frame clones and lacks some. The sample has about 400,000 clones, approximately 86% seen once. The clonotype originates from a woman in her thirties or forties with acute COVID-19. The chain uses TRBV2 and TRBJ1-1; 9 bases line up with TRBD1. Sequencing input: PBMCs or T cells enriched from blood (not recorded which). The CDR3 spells CASRQGANTEAFF. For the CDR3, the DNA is TGTGCCAGCAGACAGGGGGCTAACACTGAAGCTTTCTTT.